This T cell receptor beta chain was sequenced during a study of cytomegalovirus exposure and HLA in healthy donors. Study-level information: Among about 380 genotyped donors, around 80% fell in the Caucasian-associated ancestry cluster. Study-wide results and limits: Later analysis revealed greater clonal expansion in HLA-associated TCR beta chains than in equally common others.

Vbeta (60) and Jbeta (13) primers were used in the PCR. Authors' analysis steps: Unique TCR beta chains totaled 65 million to 95 million in a later count, with approximately 11 million of them shared. Generated by immunoSEQ multiplex PCR, the TCRdb table keeps only in-frame clones and is missing some. V, J and clone size derive from that table, while D and trimming were established from the DNA sequence. The sample has some 69,000 clones, approximately 79% seen once; the top ten hold nearly 3%. Germline CDR1 reads SGHAT; CDR2 reads FQNNGV. V shed 10 bases and J 2 bases; nucleotides not matched to a gene: 14. The CDR3 extends over 19 amino acids. As concerns this clone: What it recognizes is unknown.

This chain uses TRBV11-2 with TRBJ2-1, with 16 bases aligning to TRBD2. Sequenced material: PBMCs. This receptor was taken from a woman younger than 45 in good health and CMV-seronegative. This CDR3 is CATLSSGTSGGAPYNEQFF. DNA of the CDR3: TGTGCCACCCTCTCTTCCGGGACTAGCGGGGGGGCCCCCTACAATGAGCAGTTCTTC.